This T cell receptor beta chain derives from a study of response to subunit inactivated influenza vaccine. This clonotype was seen more than once but under ten times. TCRdb called the RT-PCR reads again in MiXCR, with one record for every CDR3 protein. The data hold about 540,000 distinct CDR3 sequences, with around 25% observed a single time. The CDR3 is 22 amino acids. V gave up 5 bases and J gave up 4 bases, with 37 bases separating them. From germline, CDR1 is PRHDT and CDR2 FYEKMQ (reference sequence). The same data also contributed to another study, on T cells expressing NK-cell markers. That work contributes: With UMIs, 5'RACE template switching was used to make TCR beta cDNA. It was sorted CD3+CD56+NKG2C+, CD3+CD56+NKG2C- and CD3+CD56-NKG2C+ T cells that supplied the TCR beta repertoires. In the group of eight sequenced donors, seven were HCMV-seropositive and one was seronegative. Top CD8+ clonotypes included the dominant CD3+CD56+NKG2C+ clonotypes in 5 or 6 donors. These clonotypes, the leaders elsewhere, also led the CD3+CD56-NKG2C+ fraction in four donors.

The sequence was obtained from a man in his fifties who received an inactivated influenza vaccine. This chain uses TRBV13 with TRBJ2-3; D tentatively reads TRBD1 or TRBD2 (6 bases each). Sequencing was performed on CD4+ T cells sorted from PBMCs, taken 11 to 12 days after vaccination. This chain's CDR3 is CASSLSSISGRRGFEKADTQYF. The CDR3 region has the DNA TGTGCCAGCAGCCTAAGCTCCATCTCAGGTCGGAGGGGGTTCGAGAAAGCAGATACGCAGTATTTT.